This TCR beta chain was obtained from a study of early T cells in non-severe SARS-CoV-2 infection. Across the study: Sequenced bulk RNA came from whole blood that was unsorted, and chains were unpaired.

General study results and limits: Missing private and CD4 specificities, VDJdb matching favored anti-spike CD8 responses.

Germline values: CDR1 KGHDR, CDR2 SFDVKD. Trimming shortened V by 0 bases and J by 9 bases, and 14 bases separated the two germline ends. There are 15 residues in the CDR3. This clonotype occurred a few times. The antigen is undetermined. Researchers tagged individual cDNA molecules with unique molecular identifiers. TCRdb reprocessed the 5' RACE reads with MiXCR, giving one entry per CDR3 protein. The sample gives about 90,000 distinct CDR3 sequences, under 15% of which show up once; roughly 7% is in the top ten. The sequenced sample consisted of whole blood. This receptor was obtained from an adult who was a healthcare worker with PCR-confirmed SARS-CoV-2 infection or an uninfected control (not recorded which). V gene TRBV24-1 combines with J gene TRBJ2-1; D uncertain. CDR3: CATSDLTSRFGEQFF. The CDR3 DNA follows: TGTGCCACCAGTGATTTGACCAGTAGGTTCGGTGAGCAGTTCTTC.